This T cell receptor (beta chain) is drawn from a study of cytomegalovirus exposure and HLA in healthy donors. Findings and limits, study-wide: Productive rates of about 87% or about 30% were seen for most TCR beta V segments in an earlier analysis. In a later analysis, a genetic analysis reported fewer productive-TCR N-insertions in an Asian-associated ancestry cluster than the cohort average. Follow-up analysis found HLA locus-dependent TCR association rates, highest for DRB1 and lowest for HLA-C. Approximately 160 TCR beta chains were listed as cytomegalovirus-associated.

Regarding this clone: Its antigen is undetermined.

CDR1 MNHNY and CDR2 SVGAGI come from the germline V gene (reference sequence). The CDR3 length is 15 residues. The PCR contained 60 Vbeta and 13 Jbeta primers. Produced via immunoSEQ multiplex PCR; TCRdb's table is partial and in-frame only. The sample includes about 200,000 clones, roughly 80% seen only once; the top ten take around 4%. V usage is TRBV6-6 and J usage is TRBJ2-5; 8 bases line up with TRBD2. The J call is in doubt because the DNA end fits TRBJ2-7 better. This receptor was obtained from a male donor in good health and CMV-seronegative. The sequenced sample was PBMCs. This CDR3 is CASSYRKRESHEQYF. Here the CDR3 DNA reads TGTGCCAGCAGTTACAGGAAGCGGGAGTCCCACGAGCAGTACTTC.